Listed below are T cell receptor beta chains from one sample, sequenced in a study of Japanese encephalitis immunity and Zika vaccine responses. TCRdb re-called the 5' RACE reads through MiXCR, storing one row per CDR3 protein. The sample lists 150 to 200 distinct CDR3 sequences, 5% seen once, with about two fifths in the top ten. The material was antigen-activated CD8+ T cells from blood, cultured, obtained during a Zika inactivated vaccine study. The receptors come from an adult man who received an inactivated Zika virus vaccine. The conserved cysteine and the conserved F or W are not part of the CDR3 here.

v_call cdr3_aa
TRBV5-1 ASSFWTENEQY
TRBV29-1 SVVQGVYGYT
TRBV4-3 ASSLPGSEELF
TRBV4-3 ASSHLTGELF
TRBV12-3/TRBV12-4 ASSFPGPKVPDTQY
TRBV4-3 ASSQVGVTEAF
TRBV4-3 ASSQDGEDGYT
TRBV5-6 ASSPPWNTEAF
TRBV4-3 ASSQGNTEAF
TRBV4-3 ASSPGQGVNEAF
TRBV5-6 ASSLALADTDTQY
TRBV4-3 ASSLLPEVGGSTGEL
TRBV4-3 ASSQVAFYTEAF
TRBV4-3 ASSQDSGEGGAF
TRBV4-3 ASSQAGDREYGNTIY
TRBV4-3 ASSQTGFTEAF
TRBV4-3 ASSEWGGLPDTQY
TRBV4-3 ASSQEDRVFDGYT
TRBV6-2/TRBV6-3 ASSKYNEQF
TRBV4-3 ASSHLGTDLYGYT
TRBV4-3 ASSQVDGNEQF
TRBV4-3 ASRDRGTGELF
TRBV7-8 ASSALLAAGRTDTQY
TRBV4-3 ASSQVGAIYNEQF
TRBV4-3 ASSQRGTPGTVAEAF
TRBV11-2 ASSLEPLSADTQY
TRBV20-1 SATNLHDSYEQY
TRBV4-3 ASSQEGEWGAEQF
TRBV4-3 ASSQDRWADTEAF
TRBV4-3 ASSPTYTDTQY